This T cell receptor (beta chain) was sequenced for a study of healthy donors' naive CD4 and CD8 T cells. Germline CDR1 SQVTM, CDR2 ANQGSEA. The length of the CDR3 is 15 residues. A linear amplification protocol produced the TCR libraries from 500 ng of total RNA. In TCRdb, the reads were re-called with MiXCR into one record per CDR3 protein. The data contain around 200,000 distinct CDR3 sequences, about 70% of them singletons. Turning to this clonotype: Its ends do not fully match the called genes, so a read error is possible.

The sequence was obtained from a pool of human donors in good health; the sample pools cells from several healthy donors. V and J are TRBV29-1 and TRBJ2-1, with D perhaps being TRBD1 or TRBD2 (5 bases each). The sequenced sample consisted of naive CD4+ and CD8+ T cells sorted from blood, pooled from several donors. The CDR3 sequence is CGVEADSVAYNEQFF. The CDR3 nucleotides are TGCGGCGTGGAGGCCGACAGCGTCGCCTACAATGAGCAGTTCTTC.